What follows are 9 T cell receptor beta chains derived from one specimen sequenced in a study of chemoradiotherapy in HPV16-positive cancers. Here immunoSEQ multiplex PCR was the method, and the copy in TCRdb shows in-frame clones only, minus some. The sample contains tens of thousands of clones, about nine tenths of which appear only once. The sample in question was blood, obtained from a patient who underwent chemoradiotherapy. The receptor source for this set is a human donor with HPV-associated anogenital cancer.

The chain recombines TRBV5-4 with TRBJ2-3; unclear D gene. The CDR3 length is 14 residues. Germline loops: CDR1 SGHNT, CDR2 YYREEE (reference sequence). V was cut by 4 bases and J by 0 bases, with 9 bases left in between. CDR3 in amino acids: CASSLGASTDTQYF. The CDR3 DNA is TGTGCCAGCAGCCTCGGCGCTAGCACAGATACGCAGTATTTT.

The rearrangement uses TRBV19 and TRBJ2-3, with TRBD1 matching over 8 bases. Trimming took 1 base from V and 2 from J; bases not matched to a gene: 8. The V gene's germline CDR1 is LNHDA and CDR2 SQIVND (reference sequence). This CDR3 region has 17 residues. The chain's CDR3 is CASSIGGQAIYTDTQYF. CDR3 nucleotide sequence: TGTGCCAGTAGTATAGGGGGACAGGCAATTTACACAGATACGCAGTATTTT.

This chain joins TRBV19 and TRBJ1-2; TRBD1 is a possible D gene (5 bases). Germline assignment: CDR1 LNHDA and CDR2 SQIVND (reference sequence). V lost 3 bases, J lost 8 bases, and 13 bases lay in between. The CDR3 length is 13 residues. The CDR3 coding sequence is TGTGCCAGTAGTATCGGCAGGGAACAAGGCTACACCTTC. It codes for CASSIGREQGYTF.

The chain's CDR3 is CASSLWTSSTDTQYF. The CDR3 nucleotides read TGTGCCAGCAGCCTCTGGACTAGCAGCACAGATACGCAGTATTTT. This rearrangement joins TRBV7-2 to TRBJ2-3; 8 bases line up with TRBD2. The CDR3 is made up of 15 amino acids. Germline CDR1 SGHTA, CDR2 FQGNSA. Trimming cost V 5 bases and J 0 bases; bases outside gene matches: 4.

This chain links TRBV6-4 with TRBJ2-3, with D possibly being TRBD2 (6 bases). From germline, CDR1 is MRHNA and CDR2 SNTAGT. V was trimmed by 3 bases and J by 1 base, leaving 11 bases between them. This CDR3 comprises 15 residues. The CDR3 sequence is CASSDSGGGTDTQYF. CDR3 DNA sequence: TGTGCCAGCAGTGATTCTGGCGGGGGCACAGATACGCAGTATTTT.

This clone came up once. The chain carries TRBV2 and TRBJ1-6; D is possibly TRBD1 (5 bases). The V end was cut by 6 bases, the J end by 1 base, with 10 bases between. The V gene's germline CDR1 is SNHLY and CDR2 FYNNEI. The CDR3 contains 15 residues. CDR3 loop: CASRWGASYNSPLHF. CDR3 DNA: TGTGCCAGCAGATGGGGCGCGTCCTATAATTCACCCCTCCACTTT.

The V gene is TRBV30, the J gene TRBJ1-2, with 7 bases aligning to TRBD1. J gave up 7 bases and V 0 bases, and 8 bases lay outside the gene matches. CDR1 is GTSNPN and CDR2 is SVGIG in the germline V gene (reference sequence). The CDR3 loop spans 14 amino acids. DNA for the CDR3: TGTGCCTGGAGTGTAGACAGGGCTATGAGTGGCTACACCTTC. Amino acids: CAWSVDRAMSGYTF.

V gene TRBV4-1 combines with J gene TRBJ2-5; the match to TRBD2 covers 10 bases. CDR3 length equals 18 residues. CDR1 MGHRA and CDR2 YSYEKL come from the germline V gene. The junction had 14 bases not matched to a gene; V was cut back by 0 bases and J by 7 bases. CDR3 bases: TGCGCCAGCAGCCAAGACTCGATAGCGGGGGGAATAAGGGTGACCCAGTACTTC. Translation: CASSQDSIAGGIRVTQYF.

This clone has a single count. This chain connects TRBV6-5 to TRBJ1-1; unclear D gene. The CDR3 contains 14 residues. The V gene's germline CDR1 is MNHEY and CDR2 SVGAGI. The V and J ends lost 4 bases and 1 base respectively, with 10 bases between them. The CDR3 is CASSFGRPNTEAFF. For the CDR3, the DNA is TGTGCCAGCAGTTTCGGGCGGCCGAACACTGAAGCTTTCTTT.